This passage covers 12 T cell receptor beta chains from one sample sequenced in a study of T cells in Graves' hyperthyroidism and ophthalmopathy. RNA transcripts provided the source from which TCR beta CDR3 regions were amplified. HTBI primers drove first-round RT-PCR of the TCR CDR3. TCRdb ran MiXCR on the multiplex PCR reads and lists one entry per CDR3 protein. The sample has roughly 290,000 distinct CDR3 sequences, 12% to 15% seen once. Sequenced material: blood. Receptors originate from a woman in her 40s with Graves' hyperthyroidism.

This clonotype has ten or more counts. The genes are TRBV28 and TRBJ2-7; no reliable D call. This CDR3 is 14 amino acids long. The ends were cut back, 1 base at V and 2 bases at J, with 9 bases in the middle. Germline CDR1 MDHEN, CDR2 SYDVKM. CDR3 nucleotides: TGTGCCAGCAGTTTATTGGTCGGAACCTACGAGCAGTACTTC. Encoded protein: CASSLLVGTYEQYF.

The chain recombines TRBV6-1 with TRBJ2-1; maybe TRBD2 (5 bases). V lost 3 bases, J lost 9 bases, and 15 bases lay in between. The CDR3 is made up of 14 amino acids. Germline assignment: CDR1 MNHNS and CDR2 SASEGT. The CDR3 here is CASSETSIRGEQFF. As DNA, the CDR3 is TGTGCCAGCAGTGAGACTTCAATCCGGGGTGAGCAGTTCTTC.

The chain carries TRBV18 and TRBJ2-5; D perhaps matches TRBD2 (5 bases). V was trimmed by 2 bases and J by 5 bases, leaving 15 bases between them. This CDR3 spans 15 amino acids. Germline CDR1 and CDR2: KGHSH and LQKENI. CDR3 sequence: CASSPTGVQAETQYF. CDR3 coding DNA: TGTGCCAGCTCACCAACCGGGGTCCAGGCGGAGACCCAGTACTTC.

This clonotype occurred a few times. The V call is TRBV5-1, the J call TRBJ2-1, with 8 bases fitting TRBD2. Trimming cost V 4 bases and J 0 bases; bases outside gene matches: 18. The germline CDR1 and CDR2 sequences are SGHRS and YFSETQ. This CDR3 comprises 20 residues. CDR3 DNA sequence: TGCGCCAGCAGCCCCCTCCCAGGGGCGGGAGGATTGAGCTCCTACAATGAGCAGTTCTTC. It yields the protein CASSPLPGAGGLSSYNEQFF. Variable domain in full (rest from reference TRBV5-1 and TRBJ2-1): KAGVTQTPRYLIKTRGQQVTLSCSPISGHRSVSWYQQTPGQGLQFLFEYFSETQRNKGNFPGRFSGRQFSNSRSEMNVSTLELGDSALYLCASSPLPGAGGLSSYNEQFFGPGTRLTVL.

This clonotype was recorded a few times. V usage is TRBV19 and J usage is TRBJ2-4, with 7 bases fitting TRBD1. The CDR3 totals 17 residues. Unmatched junction bases numbered 6, after V lost 0 bases and J lost 1 base. Germline lookup yields CDR1 LNHDA and CDR2 SQIVND (reference sequence). CDR3 residues: CASSIDDRDGAKNIQYF. CDR3 DNA sequence: TGTGCCAGTAGTATAGACGACAGGGATGGTGCCAAAAACATTCAGTACTTC.

This clonotype was detected many times. The CDR3 loop reads CASSLNTQYF. The DNA for the CDR3 is TGTGCCAGCAGTTTGAATACGCAGTATTTT. V usage is TRBV12-3 or TRBV12-4 and J usage is TRBJ2-3; D remains ambiguous. Trimming cost V 3 bases and J 7 bases, with 2 bases left between them. The CDR3 loop spans 10 amino acids.

This clonotype has a count of ten or more. The chain uses TRBV6-1 and TRBJ2-7, with TRBD1 as a possible D gene (6 bases). Germline values: CDR1 MNHNS, CDR2 SASEGT. This CDR3 has 14 residues. Trimming took 5 bases from V and 0 from J, leaving 11 bases between them. Written as DNA, the CDR3 is TGTGCCAGCAGTACGCCGGACAGCTCCTACGAGCAGTACTTC. Its translation: CASSTPDSSYEQYF.

V gene TRBV18 combines with J gene TRBJ1-3; D is perhaps TRBD1 (5 bases). V was clipped by 2 bases and J by 2 bases, with 10 bases between them. CDR1 is KGHSH and CDR2 is LQKENI in the germline V gene. This CDR3 is 15 amino acids long. The CDR3 nucleotides are TGTGCCAGCTCACCAAACTCAGGGACTGGAAACACCATATATTTT. This gives the protein CASSPNSGTGNTIYF.

Points on this clonotype: Being one base from a much bigger clone, this may be a read error. The V call is TRBV20-1, the J call TRBJ1-1, with a possible D match to TRBD1 (6 bases). The CDR3 extends over 13 amino acids. The V gene's germline CDR1 is DFQATT and CDR2 SNEGSKA (reference sequence). Trimming pared 5 bases from V and 3 bases from J, leaving 13 bases between. The CDR3 bases are TGCAGTGCTTCCGGGACAAGCGACACTGAAGCTTTCTTT. Translation gives CSASGTSDTEAFF.

In this sample, this clonotype turned up many times. The rearrangement uses TRBV24-1 and TRBJ2-2, with D possibly TRBD1 on 6 matching bases. Trimming stripped 7 bases from V and 4 bases from J, with 24 bases between. This CDR3 has 18 amino acids. The germline CDR1 and CDR2 sequences are KGHDR and SFDVKD. Here the CDR3 DNA reads TGTGCCACCAGGAAGACCAGTTATCCAGGGGAAAGCACCGGGGAGCTGTTTTTT. Its protein is CATRKTSYPGESTGELFF.

CDR3 region: CASLGDRGRIGYTF. CDR3 in DNA: TGTGCCAGCCTGGGGGACAGGGGGCGCATCGGCTACACCTTC. The chain uses TRBV25-1 and TRBJ1-2, with 12 bases identical to TRBD1. The CDR3 contains 14 residues. Trimming took 8 bases from V and 8 from J; bases not matched to a gene: 9. In germline, CDR1 is MGHDK, CDR2 SYGVNS.

This clonotype was detected ten times or more. CDR3: CASSLDGSAHNEQFF. The DNA of the CDR3 is TGTGCCAGCAGCTTAGACGGGAGCGCCCACAATGAGCAGTTCTTC. The chain uses TRBV7-9 and TRBJ2-1; possible D gene TRBD2, 6 bases. Germline loops: CDR1 SEHNR, CDR2 FQNEAQ (reference sequence). The CDR3 is 15 residues long. Trimming pared 1 base from V and 5 bases from J, leaving 12 bases between.